This T cell receptor (beta chain) appears in the sequencing data of a study of beta chain features in type 1 diabetes. Whole-study findings and limits: No resolution was reached here on whether HLA type influences TCRB rearrangement.

Expressed TCRB transcripts were sequenced because the isolated RNA had all been reverse transcribed beforehand. This table comes from immunoSEQ multiplex PCR, and its TCRdb copy is limited to in-frame clones, with some not included. The data show some 270,000 clones, with about 8% seen just once and more than 0.8% held by the top ten. The sample holds a few counts of this clone. What it binds is not known. A CD45RO/CCR7/CD25/CD127/CD95/CD27 panel sorted naive, central memory, regulatory and stem cell-like memory CD4+ cells. The sequence derives from a woman aged 18-29 years in good health. Sequencing input: central memory CD4+ T cells from blood.

The CDR3 DNA sequence: TGTGCCAGCAGCCCCCCCAGGGGCAGCACAGATACGCAGTATTTT. Protein product: CASSPPRGSTDTQYF. The chain uses TRBV7-2 and TRBJ2-3, with D possibly being TRBD1 (6 bases). The length of the CDR3 is 15 residues. The V end was cut by 5 bases, the J end by 0 bases, with 12 bases between. Germline CDR1 SGHTA, CDR2 FQGNSA.